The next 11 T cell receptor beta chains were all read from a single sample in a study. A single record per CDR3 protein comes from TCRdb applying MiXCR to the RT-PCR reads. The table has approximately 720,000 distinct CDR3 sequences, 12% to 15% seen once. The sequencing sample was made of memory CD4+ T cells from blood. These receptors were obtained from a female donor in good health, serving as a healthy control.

The CDR3 region is CATGGRGPVSSYNEQFF. The CDR3 bases are TGTGCCACCGGCGGGAGAGGTCCGGTGTCCTCCTACAATGAGCAGTTCTTC. This chain links TRBV24-1 with TRBJ2-1; 7 nucleotides line up with TRBD2. Germline CDR1 KGHDR, CDR2 SFDVKD. The CDR3 runs to 17 residues. The V and J ends lost 9 bases and 0 bases, in that order; junction bases with no gene match: 13.

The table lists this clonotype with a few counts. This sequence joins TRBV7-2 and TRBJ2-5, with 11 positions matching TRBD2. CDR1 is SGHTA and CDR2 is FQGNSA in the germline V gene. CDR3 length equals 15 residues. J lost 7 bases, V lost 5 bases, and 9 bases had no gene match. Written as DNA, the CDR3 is TGTGCCAGCAGCCCGTCTAGCGGGGGGAGGGGGACCCAGTACTTC. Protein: CASSPSSGGRGTQYF.

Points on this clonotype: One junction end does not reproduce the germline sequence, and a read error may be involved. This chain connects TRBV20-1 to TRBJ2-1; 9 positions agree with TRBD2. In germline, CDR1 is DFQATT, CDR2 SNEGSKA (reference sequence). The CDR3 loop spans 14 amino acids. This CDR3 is CCASGARSTDTQFF. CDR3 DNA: TGCTGTGCTAGCGGGGCGCGGAGCACAGATACGCAGTTCTTC.

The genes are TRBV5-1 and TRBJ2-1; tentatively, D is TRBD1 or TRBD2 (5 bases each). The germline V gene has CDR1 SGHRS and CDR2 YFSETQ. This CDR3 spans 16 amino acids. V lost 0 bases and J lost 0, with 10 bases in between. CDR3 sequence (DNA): TGCGCCAGCAGCTTGGGGGACGACCGCTCCTACAATGAGCAGTTCTTC. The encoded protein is CASSLGDDRSYNEQFF.

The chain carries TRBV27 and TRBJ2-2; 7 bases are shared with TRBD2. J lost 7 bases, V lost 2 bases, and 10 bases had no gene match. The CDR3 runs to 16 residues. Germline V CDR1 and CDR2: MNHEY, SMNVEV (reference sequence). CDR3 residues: CASSLRGREPSGELFF. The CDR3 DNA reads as TGTGCCAGCAGTTTACGTGGGCGGGAGCCCAGCGGGGAGCTGTTTTTT.

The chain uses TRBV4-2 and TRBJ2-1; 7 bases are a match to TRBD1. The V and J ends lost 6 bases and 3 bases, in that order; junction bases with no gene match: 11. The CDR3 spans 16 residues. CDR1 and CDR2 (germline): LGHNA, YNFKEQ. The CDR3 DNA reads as TGTGCCAGCAGAAGGGGGCGCCGTGGGGTCTACAATGAGCAGTTCTTC. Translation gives CASRRGRRGVYNEQFF.

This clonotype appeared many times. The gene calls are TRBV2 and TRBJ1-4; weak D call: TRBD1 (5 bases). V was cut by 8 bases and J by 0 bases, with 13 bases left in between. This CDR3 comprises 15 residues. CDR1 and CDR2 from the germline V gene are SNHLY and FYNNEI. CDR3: CASGSGMTTNEKLFF. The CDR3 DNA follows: TGTGCCAGCGGGTCAGGGATGACAACTAATGAAAAACTGTTTTTT.

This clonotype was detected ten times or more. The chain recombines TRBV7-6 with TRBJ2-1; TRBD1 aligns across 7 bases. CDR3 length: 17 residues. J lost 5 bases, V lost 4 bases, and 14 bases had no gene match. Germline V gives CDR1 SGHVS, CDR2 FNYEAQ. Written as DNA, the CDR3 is TGTGCCAGCAGCTGGCTTCAACAGGGGTTCGGGCACAATGAGCAGTTCTTC. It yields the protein CASSWLQQGFGHNEQFF.

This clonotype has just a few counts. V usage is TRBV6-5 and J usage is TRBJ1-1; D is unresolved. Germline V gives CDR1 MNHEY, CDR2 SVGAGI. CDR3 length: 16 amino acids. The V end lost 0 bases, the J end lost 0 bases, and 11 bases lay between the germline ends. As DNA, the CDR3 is TGTGCCAGCAGTTACTCCGTGGCCTACATGAACACTGAAGCTTTCTTT. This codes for CASSYSVAYMNTEAFF.

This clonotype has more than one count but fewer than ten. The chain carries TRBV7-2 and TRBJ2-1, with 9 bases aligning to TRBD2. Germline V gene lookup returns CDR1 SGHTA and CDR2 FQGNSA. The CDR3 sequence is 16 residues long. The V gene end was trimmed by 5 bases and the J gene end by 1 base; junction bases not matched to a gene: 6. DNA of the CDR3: TGTGCCAGCAGCCGGGGACTAGCTAGTTCCTACAATGAGCAGTTCTTC. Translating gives CASSRGLASSYNEQFF.

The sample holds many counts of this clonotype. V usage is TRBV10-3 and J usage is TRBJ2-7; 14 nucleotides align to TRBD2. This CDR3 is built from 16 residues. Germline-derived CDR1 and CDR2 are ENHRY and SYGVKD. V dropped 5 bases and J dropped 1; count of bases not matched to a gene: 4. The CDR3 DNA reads TGTGCCATCAGTCCGGGACTAGCGGGAGTATCCTACGAGCAGTACTTC. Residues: CAISPGLAGVSYEQYF.